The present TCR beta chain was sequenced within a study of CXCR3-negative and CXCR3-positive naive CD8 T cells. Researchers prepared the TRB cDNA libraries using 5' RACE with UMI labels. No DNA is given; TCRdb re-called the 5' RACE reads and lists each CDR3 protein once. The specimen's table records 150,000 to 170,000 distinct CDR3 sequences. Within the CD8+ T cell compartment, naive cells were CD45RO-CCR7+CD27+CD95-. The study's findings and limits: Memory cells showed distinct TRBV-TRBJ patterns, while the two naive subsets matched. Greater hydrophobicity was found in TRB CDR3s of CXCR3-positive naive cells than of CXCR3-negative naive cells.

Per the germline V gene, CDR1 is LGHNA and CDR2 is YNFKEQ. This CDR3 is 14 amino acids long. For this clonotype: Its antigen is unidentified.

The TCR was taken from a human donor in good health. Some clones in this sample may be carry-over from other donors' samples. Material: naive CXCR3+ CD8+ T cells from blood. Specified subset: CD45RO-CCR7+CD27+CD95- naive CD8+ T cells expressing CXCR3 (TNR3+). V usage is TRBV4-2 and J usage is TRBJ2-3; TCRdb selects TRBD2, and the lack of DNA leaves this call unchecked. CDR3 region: CASSPLAGPDTQYF.